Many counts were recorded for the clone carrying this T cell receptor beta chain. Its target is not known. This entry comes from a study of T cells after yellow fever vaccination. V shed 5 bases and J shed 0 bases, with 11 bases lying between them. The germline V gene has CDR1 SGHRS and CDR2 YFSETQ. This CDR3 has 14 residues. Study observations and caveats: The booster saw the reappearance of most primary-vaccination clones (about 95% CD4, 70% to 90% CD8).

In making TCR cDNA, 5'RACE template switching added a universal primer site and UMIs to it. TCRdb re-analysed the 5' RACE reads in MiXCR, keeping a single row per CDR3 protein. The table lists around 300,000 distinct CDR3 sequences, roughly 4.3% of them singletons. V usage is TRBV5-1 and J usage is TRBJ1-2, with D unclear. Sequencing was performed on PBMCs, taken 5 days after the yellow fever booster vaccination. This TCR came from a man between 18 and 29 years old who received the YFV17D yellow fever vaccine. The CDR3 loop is CASRSGVSNYGYTF. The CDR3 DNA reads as TGCGCCAGCAGGAGTGGGGTTTCTAACTATGGCTACACCTTC.